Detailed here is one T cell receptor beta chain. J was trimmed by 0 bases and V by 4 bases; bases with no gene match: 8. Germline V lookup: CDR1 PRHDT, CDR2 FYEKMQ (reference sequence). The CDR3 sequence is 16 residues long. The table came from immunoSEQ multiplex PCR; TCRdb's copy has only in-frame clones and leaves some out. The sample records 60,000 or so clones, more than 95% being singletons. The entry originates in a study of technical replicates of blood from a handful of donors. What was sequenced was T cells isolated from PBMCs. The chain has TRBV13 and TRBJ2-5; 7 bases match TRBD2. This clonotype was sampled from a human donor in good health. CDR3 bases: TGTGCCAGCAGCTATCGGGACTACCTGTACCAAGAGACCCAGTACTTC. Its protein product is CASSYRDYLYQETQYF.